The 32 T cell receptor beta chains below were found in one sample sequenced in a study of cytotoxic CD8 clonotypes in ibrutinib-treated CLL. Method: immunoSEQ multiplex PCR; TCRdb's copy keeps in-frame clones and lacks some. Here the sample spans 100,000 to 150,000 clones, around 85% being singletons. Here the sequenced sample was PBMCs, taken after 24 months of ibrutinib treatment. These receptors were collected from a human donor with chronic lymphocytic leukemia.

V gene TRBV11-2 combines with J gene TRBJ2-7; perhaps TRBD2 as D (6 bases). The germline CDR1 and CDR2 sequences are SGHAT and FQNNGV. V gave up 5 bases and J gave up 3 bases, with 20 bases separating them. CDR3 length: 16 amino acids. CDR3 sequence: CASSPLQGGKVYEQYF. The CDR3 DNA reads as TGTGCCAGCAGCCCACTCCAGGGCGGGAAGGTCTACGAGCAGTACTTC.

The CDR3 protein is CASSGAGGGTYEQYF. In DNA, the CDR3 is TGTGCCAGCAGTGGAGCAGGGGGAGGGACCTACGAGCAGTACTTC. The V and J genes are TRBV28 and TRBJ2-7; D assignment may be TRBD1 or TRBD2 (7 bases each). The germline V gene encodes CDR1 MDHEN and CDR2 SYDVKM. V gave up 5 bases and J gave up 2 bases, with 16 bases separating them. This CDR3 is 15 amino acids long.

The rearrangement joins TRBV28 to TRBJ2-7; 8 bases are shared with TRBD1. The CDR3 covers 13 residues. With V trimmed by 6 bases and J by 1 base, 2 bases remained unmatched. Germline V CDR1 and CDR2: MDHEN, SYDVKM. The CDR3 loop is CASSRDRSYEQYF. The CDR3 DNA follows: TGTGCCAGCAGCAGGGACAGGTCCTACGAGCAGTACTTC.

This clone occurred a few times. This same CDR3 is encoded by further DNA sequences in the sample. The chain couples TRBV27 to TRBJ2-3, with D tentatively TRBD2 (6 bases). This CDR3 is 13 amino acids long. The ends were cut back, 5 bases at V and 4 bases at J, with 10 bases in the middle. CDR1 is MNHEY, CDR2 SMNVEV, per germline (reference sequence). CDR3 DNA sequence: TGTGCCAGCAGTCTCACGGGGGCAGATACGCAGTATTTT. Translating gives CASSLTGADTQYF.

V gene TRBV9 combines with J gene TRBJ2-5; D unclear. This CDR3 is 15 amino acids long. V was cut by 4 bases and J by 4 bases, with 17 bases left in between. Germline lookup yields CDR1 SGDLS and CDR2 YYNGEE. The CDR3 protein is CASSPREGFGETQYF. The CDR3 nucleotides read TGTGCCAGCAGCCCACGCGAAGGATTTGGAGAGACCCAGTACTTC.

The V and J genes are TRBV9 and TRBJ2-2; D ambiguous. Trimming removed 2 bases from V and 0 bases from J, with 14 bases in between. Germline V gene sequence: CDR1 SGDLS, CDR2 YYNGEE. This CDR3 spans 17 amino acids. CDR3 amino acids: CASSVLPPAANTGELFF. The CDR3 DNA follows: TGTGCCAGCAGCGTCCTTCCCCCGGCCGCGAACACCGGGGAGCTGTTTTTT. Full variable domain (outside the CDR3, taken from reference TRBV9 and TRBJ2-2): DSGVTQTPKHLITATGQRVTLRCSPRSGDLSVYWYQQSLDQGLQFLIQYYNGEERAKGNILERFSAQQFPDLHSELNLSSLELGDSALYFCASSVLPPAANTGELFFGEGSRLTVL.

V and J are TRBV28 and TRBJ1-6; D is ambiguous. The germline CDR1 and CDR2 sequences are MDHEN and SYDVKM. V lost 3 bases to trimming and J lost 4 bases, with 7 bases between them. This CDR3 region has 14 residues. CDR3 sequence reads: CASSFNRYNSPLHF. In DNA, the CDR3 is TGTGCCAGCAGTTTTAATCGGTATAATTCACCCCTCCACTTT. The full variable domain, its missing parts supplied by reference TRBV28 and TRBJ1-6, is DVKVTQSSRYLVKRTGEKVFLECVQDMDHENMFWYRQDPGLGLRLIYFSYDVKMKEKGDIPEGYSVSREKKERFSLILESASTNQTSMYLCASSFNRYNSPLHFGNGTRLTVT.

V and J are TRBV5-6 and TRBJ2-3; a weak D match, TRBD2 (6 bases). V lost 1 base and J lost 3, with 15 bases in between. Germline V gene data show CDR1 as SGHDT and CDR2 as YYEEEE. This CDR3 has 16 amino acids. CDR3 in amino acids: CASSLFGGEMTDTQYF. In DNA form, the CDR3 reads TGTGCCAGCAGCTTGTTCGGCGGGGAAATGACAGATACGCAGTATTTT. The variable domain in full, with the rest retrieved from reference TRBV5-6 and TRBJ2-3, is DAGVTQSPTHLIKTRGQQVTLRCSPKSGHDTVSWYQQALGQGPQFIFQYYEEEERQRGNFPDRFSGHQFPNYSSELNVNALLLGDSALYLCASSLFGGEMTDTQYFGPGTRLTVL.

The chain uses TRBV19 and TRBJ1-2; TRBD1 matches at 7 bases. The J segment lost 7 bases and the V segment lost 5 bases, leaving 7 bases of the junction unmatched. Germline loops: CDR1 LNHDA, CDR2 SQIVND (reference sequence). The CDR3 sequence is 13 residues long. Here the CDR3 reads CASSPGQPLGYTF. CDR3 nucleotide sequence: TGTGCCAGTAGTCCGGGACAGCCACTTGGCTACACCTTC.

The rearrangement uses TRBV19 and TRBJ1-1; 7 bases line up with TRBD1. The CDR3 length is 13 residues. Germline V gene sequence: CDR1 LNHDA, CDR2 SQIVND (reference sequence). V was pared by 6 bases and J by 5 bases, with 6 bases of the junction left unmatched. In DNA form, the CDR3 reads TGTGCCAGTAGCCGGGACAGAGGTACTGAAGCTTTCTTT. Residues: CASSRDRGTEAFF.

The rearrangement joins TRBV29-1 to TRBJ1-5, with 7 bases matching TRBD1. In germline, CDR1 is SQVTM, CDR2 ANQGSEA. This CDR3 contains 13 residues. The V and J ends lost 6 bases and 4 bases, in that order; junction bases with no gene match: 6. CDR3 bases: TGCAGCGTCCAGACAGGGAATAATCAGCCCCAGCATTTT. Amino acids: CSVQTGNNQPQHF. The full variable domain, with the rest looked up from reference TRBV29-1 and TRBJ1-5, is SAVISQKPSRDICQRGTSLTIQCQVDSQVTMMFWYRQQPGQSLTLIATANQGSEATYESGFVIDKFPISRPNLTFSTLTVSNMSPEDSSIYLCSVQTGNNQPQHFGDGTRLSIL.

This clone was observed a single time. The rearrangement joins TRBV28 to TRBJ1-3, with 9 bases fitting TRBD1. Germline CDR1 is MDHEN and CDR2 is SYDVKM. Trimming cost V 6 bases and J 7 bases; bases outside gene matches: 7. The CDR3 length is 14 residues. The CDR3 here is CASRTDRGANTIYF. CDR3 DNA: TGTGCCAGCAGAACTGACAGGGGGGCGAACACCATATATTTT.

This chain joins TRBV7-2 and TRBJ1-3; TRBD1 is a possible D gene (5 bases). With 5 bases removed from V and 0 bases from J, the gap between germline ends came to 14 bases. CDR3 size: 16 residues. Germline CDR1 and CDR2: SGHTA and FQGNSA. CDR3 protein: CASSPQGDRSGNTIYF. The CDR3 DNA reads TGTGCCAGCAGCCCTCAAGGGGACCGCTCTGGAAACACCATATATTTT.

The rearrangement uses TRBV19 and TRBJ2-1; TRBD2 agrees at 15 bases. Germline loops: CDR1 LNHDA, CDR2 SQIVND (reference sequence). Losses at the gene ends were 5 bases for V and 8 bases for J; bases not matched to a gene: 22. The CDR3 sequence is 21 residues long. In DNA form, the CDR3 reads TGTGCCAGTAGTCCCGGGCTGGGGGCGCTCTGGACTAGCGGGAGGGTGTATGAGCAGTTCTTC. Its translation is CASSPGLGALWTSGRVYEQFF.

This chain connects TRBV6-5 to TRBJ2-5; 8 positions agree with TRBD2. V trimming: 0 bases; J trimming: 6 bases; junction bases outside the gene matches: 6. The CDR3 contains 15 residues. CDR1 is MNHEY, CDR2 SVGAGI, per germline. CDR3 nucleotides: TGTGCCAGCAGTTACTCAAGGACTAGCTGGCAGACCCAGTACTTC. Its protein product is CASSYSRTSWQTQYF.

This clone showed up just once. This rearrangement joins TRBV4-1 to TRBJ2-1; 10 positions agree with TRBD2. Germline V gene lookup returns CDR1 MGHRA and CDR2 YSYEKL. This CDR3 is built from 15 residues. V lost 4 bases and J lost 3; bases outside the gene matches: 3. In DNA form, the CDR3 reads TGCGCCAGCAGCCGTCTAGCGGGGGTCTACAATGAGCAGTTCTTC. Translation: CASSRLAGVYNEQFF.

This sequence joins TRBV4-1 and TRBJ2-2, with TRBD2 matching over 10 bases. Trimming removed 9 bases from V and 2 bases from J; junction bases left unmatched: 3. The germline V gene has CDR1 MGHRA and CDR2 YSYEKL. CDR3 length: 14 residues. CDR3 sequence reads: CARRTSGNTGELFF. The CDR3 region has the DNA TGCGCCAGGAGGACTAGCGGTAACACCGGGGAGCTGTTTTTT.

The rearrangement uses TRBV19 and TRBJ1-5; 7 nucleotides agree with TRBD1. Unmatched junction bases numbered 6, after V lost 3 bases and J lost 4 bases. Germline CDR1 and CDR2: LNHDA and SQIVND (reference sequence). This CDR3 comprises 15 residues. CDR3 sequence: CASSIEGATNQPQHF. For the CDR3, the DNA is TGTGCCAGTAGTATCGAGGGGGCGACGAATCAGCCCCAGCATTTT.

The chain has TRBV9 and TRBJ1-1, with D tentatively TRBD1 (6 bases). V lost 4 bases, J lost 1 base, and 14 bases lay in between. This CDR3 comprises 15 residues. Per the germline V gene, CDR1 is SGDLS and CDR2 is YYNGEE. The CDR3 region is CASSPVVGANTEAFF. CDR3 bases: TGTGCCAGCAGCCCAGTGGTGGGGGCGAACACTGAAGCTTTCTTT.

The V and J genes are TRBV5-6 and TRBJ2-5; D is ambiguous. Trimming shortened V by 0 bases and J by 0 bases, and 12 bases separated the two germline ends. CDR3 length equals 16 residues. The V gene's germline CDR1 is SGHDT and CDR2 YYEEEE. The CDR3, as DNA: TGTGCCAGCAGCTTGGTTTACCCACCGAACCAAGAGACCCAGTACTTC. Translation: CASSLVYPPNQETQYF.

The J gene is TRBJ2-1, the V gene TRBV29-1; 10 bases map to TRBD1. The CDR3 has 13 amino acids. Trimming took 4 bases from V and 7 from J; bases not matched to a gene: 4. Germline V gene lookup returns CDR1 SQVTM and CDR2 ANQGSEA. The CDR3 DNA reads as TGCAGCGTTGGTGACAGGGGGCGGAATGAGCAGTTCTTC. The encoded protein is CSVGDRGRNEQFF.

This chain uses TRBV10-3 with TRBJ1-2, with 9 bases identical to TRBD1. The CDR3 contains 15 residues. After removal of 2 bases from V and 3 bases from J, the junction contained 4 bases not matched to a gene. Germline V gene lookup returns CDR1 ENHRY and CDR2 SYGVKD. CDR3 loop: CAISETRDRDYGYTF. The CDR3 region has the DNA TGTGCCATCAGTGAGACTCGGGACAGGGACTATGGCTACACCTTC.

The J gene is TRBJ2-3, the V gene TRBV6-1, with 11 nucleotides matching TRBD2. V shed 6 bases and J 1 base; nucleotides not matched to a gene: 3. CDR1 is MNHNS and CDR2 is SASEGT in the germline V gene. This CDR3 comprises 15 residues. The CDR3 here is CASRLGLAGTDTQYF. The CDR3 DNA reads TGTGCCAGCAGGTTGGGACTAGCGGGCACAGATACGCAGTATTTT.

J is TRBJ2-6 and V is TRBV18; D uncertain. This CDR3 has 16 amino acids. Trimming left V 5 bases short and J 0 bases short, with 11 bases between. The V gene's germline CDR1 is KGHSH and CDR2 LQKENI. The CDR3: CASSFARNSGANVLTF. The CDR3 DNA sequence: TGTGCCAGCTCATTTGCCAGGAACTCTGGGGCCAACGTCCTGACTTTC.

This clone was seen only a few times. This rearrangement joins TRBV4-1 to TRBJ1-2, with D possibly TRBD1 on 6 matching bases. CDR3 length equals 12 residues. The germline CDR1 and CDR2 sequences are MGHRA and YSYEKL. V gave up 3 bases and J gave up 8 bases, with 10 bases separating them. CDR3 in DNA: TGCGCCAGCAGCCACCCCAGGGGCGGCTACACCTTC. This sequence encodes CASSHPRGGYTF.

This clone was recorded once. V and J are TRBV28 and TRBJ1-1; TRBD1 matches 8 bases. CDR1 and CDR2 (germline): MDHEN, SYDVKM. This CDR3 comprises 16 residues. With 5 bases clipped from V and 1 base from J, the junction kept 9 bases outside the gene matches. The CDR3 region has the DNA TGTGCCAGCAGTACAACGGGACAGGTAGCGAACACTGAAGCTTTCTTT. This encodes CASSTTGQVANTEAFF.

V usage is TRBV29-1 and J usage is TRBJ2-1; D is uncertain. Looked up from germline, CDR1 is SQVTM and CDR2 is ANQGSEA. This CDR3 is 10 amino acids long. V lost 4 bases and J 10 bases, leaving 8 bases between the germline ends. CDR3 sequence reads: CSVVIREQFF. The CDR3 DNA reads TGCAGCGTTGTAATTAGGGAGCAGTTCTTC.

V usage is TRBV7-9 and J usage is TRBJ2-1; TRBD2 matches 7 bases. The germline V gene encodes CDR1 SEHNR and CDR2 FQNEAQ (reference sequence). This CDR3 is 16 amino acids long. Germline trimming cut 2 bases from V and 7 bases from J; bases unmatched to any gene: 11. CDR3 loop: CASSLSGGRFGNEQFF. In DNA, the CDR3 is TGTGCCAGCAGCTTATCAGGCGGGAGATTTGGTAATGAGCAGTTCTTC.

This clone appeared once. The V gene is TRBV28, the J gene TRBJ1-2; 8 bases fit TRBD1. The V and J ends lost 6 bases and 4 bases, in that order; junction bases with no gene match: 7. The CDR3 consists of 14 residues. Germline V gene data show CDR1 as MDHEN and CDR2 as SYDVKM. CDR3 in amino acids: CASSSRTGSYGYTF. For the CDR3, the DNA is TGTGCCAGCAGCTCAAGGACAGGGAGCTATGGCTACACCTTC.

The CDR3 region is CASSAATSGGSGANVLTF. CDR3 DNA: TGCGCCAGCAGCGCCGCGACTAGCGGGGGGTCTGGGGCCAACGTCCTGACTTTC. The chain uses TRBV5-1 and TRBJ2-6; 13 nucleotides align to TRBD2. Trimming cost V 4 bases and J 1 base; bases outside gene matches: 5. This CDR3 has 18 amino acids. The germline V gene has CDR1 SGHRS and CDR2 YFSETQ.

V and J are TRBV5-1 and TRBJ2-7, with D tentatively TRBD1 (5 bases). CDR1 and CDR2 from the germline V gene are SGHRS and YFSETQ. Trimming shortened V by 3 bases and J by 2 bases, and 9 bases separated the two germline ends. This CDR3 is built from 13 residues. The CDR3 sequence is CASSSTEPYEQYF. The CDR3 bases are TGCGCCAGCAGCTCGACAGAGCCCTACGAGCAGTACTTC.

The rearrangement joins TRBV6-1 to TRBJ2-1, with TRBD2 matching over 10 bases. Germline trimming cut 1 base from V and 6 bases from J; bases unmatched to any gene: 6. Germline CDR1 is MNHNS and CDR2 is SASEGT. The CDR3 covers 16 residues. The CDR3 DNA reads TGTGCCAGCAGTGAAGACTCTCTAGCGGGAGTCAATGAGCAGTTCTTC. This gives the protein CASSEDSLAGVNEQFF.